These 19 T cell receptor beta chains share one sample of origin, sequenced in a study of blood T cell repertoires in COVID-19. Profiled with immunoSEQ multiplex PCR; TCRdb holds only in-frame clones, not every one. This table holds around 170,000 clones, approximately 88% found once. Input material: peripheral blood. The receptors were sampled from a man aged 18-30 years with active or convalescent COVID-19.

This clone was seen just once. The chain joins TRBV4-2 to TRBJ1-3; 7 bases are shared with TRBD1. The CDR3 contains 16 residues. V shed 4 bases and J 9 bases; nucleotides not matched to a gene: 15. Germline V gene sequence: CDR1 LGHNA, CDR2 YNFKEQ. CDR3 sequence reads: CASSLYSGTVSGTIYF. The CDR3 region has the DNA TGTGCCAGCAGCCTTTATTCCGGGACAGTGAGCGGCACCATATATTTT.

The chain joins TRBV7-6 to TRBJ2-3, with D unresolved. V lost 6 bases to trimming and J lost 4 bases, with 17 bases between them. Looked up from germline, CDR1 is SGHVS and CDR2 is FNYEAQ. The CDR3 covers 15 residues. CDR3 nucleotide sequence: TGTGCCAGCAGGCGATCCACTAACGGAGCAGATACGCAGTATTTT. Translating gives CASRRSTNGADTQYF.

The chain combines TRBV11-3 with TRBJ2-1, with D maybe TRBD2 (7 bases). Deletions cut 0 bases from V and 9 bases from J, with 30 bases between. CDR1 is SGHNT and CDR2 is YENEEA in the germline V gene. CDR3 length: 20 amino acids. In DNA, the CDR3 is TGTGCCAGCAGCTTAGATTGGGGGGGGGCTAGCCCCGGTGGGCGGAGTGAGCAGTTCTTC. Translation: CASSLDWGGASPGGRSEQFF.

J is TRBJ1-1 and V is TRBV3-1 (or the pseudogene TRBV3-2); D gene uncertain. The CDR3 spans 14 residues. The ends were cut back, 5 bases at V and 4 bases at J, with 14 bases in the middle. The germline V gene has CDR1 LGHDT and CDR2 YNNKEL (reference sequence). CDR3 DNA sequence: TGTGCCAGCAGCGGCGGGTCGGTGGGCACTGAAGCTTTCTTT. Translated, it gives CASSGGSVGTEAFF.

This clone was seen only a few times. The V gene is TRBV5-5, the J gene TRBJ1-3; D might be TRBD1 (6 bases). The V gene lost 1 base and the J gene lost 4 bases, with 12 bases spanning the gap. CDR1 SGHKS and CDR2 YYEKEE come from the germline V gene (reference sequence). CDR3 length: 15 residues. This chain's CDR3 is CASSLRGAKGNTIYF. The CDR3 DNA sequence: TGTGCCAGCAGCTTGCGGGGGGCGAAAGGAAACACCATATATTTT.

The genes are TRBV5-1 and TRBJ2-3; no reliable D call. CDR3 length: 16 amino acids. Deletions cut 4 bases from V and 0 bases from J, with 15 bases between. CDR1 SGHRS and CDR2 YFSETQ come from the germline V gene. This CDR3 is CASSGAAKPSTDTQYF. CDR3 nucleotide sequence: TGCGCCAGCAGCGGCGCGGCGAAGCCTAGCACAGATACGCAGTATTTT.

The chain couples TRBV14 to TRBJ1-6; maybe TRBD1 (6 bases). This CDR3 comprises 16 residues. Germline assignment: CDR1 SGHDN and CDR2 FVKESK. V shed 1 base and J shed 9 bases, with 16 bases lying between them. This CDR3 is CASSQVGQGNSSPLHF. CDR3 nucleotide sequence: TGTGCCAGCAGCCAAGTAGGGCAGGGGAACAGTTCACCCCTCCACTTT.

This chain connects TRBV15 to TRBJ1-2; perhaps TRBD1 as D (5 bases). V was cut by 1 base and J by 6 bases, with 12 bases left in between. The CDR3 length is 14 residues. The germline CDR1 and CDR2 sequences are LNHNV and YYDKDF (reference sequence). This chain's CDR3 is CATSRAGREDGYTF. For the CDR3, the DNA is TGTGCCACCAGCAGAGCGGGCAGGGAAGATGGCTACACCTTC.

This chain uses TRBV6-2 or TRBV6-3 with TRBJ2-7; maybe TRBD2 (5 bases). V was shortened by 2 bases and J by 2 bases, with 10 bases between the two germline ends. Germline CDR1 MNHEY, CDR2 SVGEGT. CDR3 length: 14 amino acids. The CDR3: CASSYGSRPYEQYF. The DNA for the CDR3 is TGTGCCAGCAGTTACGGGAGCAGGCCCTACGAGCAGTACTTC.

This chain uses TRBV6-6 with TRBJ2-3; unclear D gene. Per the germline V gene, CDR1 is MNHNY and CDR2 is SVGAGI (reference sequence). Trimming left V 6 bases short and J 5 bases short, with 6 bases between. The CDR3 has 11 residues. CDR3 in amino acids: CASSYKDTQYF. CDR3 coding DNA: TGTGCCAGCAGCTATAAAGATACGCAGTATTTT.

J is TRBJ1-2 and V is TRBV6-1; D perhaps matches TRBD1 (6 bases). CDR1 is MNHNS and CDR2 is SASEGT in the germline V gene. The CDR3 has 14 amino acids. V was trimmed by 0 bases and J by 4 bases, leaving 9 bases between them. This CDR3 reads CASSEADRIYGYTF. CDR3 bases: TGTGCCAGCAGTGAAGCAGACAGGATCTATGGCTACACCTTC.

CDR3 in amino acids: CASSTRDMGNEKLFF. CDR3 sequence (DNA): TGTGCCAGTAGTACCCGGGATATGGGGAATGAAAAACTGTTTTTT. The V call is TRBV19, the J call TRBJ1-4; D not resolved. V dropped 4 bases and J dropped 5 bases, with 14 bases sitting between them. CDR3 length: 15 amino acids. Looked up from germline, CDR1 is LNHDA and CDR2 is SQIVND (reference sequence).

V and J are TRBV19 and TRBJ2-2, with D hard to call. CDR1 and CDR2 (germline): LNHDA, SQIVND (reference sequence). Trimming removed 1 base at V and 2 bases at J, with 8 bases between. The CDR3 loop spans 15 amino acids. CDR3 residues: CASSIVRINTGELFF. CDR3 in DNA: TGTGCCAGTAGTATAGTCAGGATTAACACCGGGGAGCTGTTTTTT.

The genes are TRBV9 and TRBJ2-3, with 9 bases that match TRBD2. The CDR3 runs 17 residues. The V gene end was trimmed by 1 base and the J gene end by 1 base; junction bases not matched to a gene: 7. The germline gives CDR1 SGDLS, CDR2 YYNGEE. The CDR3 bases are TGTGCCAGCAGCGTAAGCGGTGCGGGAGGGGGCACAGATACGCAGTATTTT. Translation gives CASSVSGAGGGTDTQYF.

The rearrangement joins TRBV4-2 to TRBJ1-6, with D perhaps matching TRBD1 (6 bases). CDR1 is LGHNA and CDR2 is YNFKEQ in the germline V gene. Trimming pared 1 base from V and 7 bases from J, leaving 8 bases between. This CDR3 spans 14 amino acids. CDR3 region: CASSQGQENSPLHF. CDR3 coding DNA: TGTGCCAGCAGCCAAGGACAGGAGAATTCACCCCTCCACTTT.

This clone was observed a single time. The CDR3 DNA sequence: TGTGCCAGCAGAAGGACAGCACTAAGTAACTATGGCTACACCTTC. This sequence encodes CASRRTALSNYGYTF. The V gene is TRBV27, the J gene TRBJ1-2; tentatively, D is TRBD1 (6 bases). Germline-derived CDR1 and CDR2 are MNHEY and SMNVEV (reference sequence). Trimming shortened V by 6 bases and J by 1 base, and 15 bases separated the two germline ends. The CDR3 loop spans 15 amino acids.

This rearrangement joins TRBV6-4 to TRBJ1-1; TRBD1 matches at 8 bases. The CDR3 loop spans 16 amino acids. V was pared by 6 bases and J by 1 base, with 10 bases of the junction left unmatched. The germline V gene has CDR1 MRHNA and CDR2 SNTAGT. The CDR3: CASRDTGTGPNTEAFF. The CDR3 DNA sequence: TGTGCCAGCAGAGACACCGGGACAGGCCCGAACACTGAAGCTTTCTTT.

This clone was observed a single time. The chain combines TRBV3-1 (or the pseudogene TRBV3-2) with TRBJ1-1; 10 bases agree with TRBD1. Germline V gene data show CDR1 as LGHDT and CDR2 as YNNKEL (reference sequence). The CDR3 is 15 residues long. The V gene end was trimmed by 7 bases and the J gene end by 2 bases; junction bases not matched to a gene: 7. The CDR3 sequence is CASNPGTGANTEAFF. The CDR3 DNA follows: TGTGCCAGCAACCCCGGGACAGGGGCCAACACTGAAGCTTTCTTT.

This chain links TRBV7-3 with TRBJ2-5; 10 nucleotides agree with TRBD1. CDR1 is SGHTA and CDR2 is FQGTGA in the germline V gene. This CDR3 has 17 amino acids. V was clipped by 5 bases and J by 2 bases; unmatched bases: 11. The CDR3 region is CASSPGVGDRGQETQYF. The CDR3 nucleotides read TGTGCCAGCAGCCCGGGTGTCGGGGACAGGGGTCAAGAGACCCAGTACTTC.